These T cell receptor beta chains were read from a single sample in a study of T cell changes during pregnancy in multiple sclerosis. Here immunoSEQ multiplex PCR was the method, and the copy in TCRdb shows in-frame clones only, minus some. The sample has about 39,000 clones; approximately 94% are singletons. The sample consisted of CD4+ T cells from peripheral blood mononuclear cells, taken after pregnancy. Receptors originate from a female donor with multiple sclerosis, enrolled in a pregnancy study. CDR3s include the opening cysteine and the closing phenylalanine or tryptophan. Each record gives: V gene, clone size, J gene, CDR3 protein. Clone size appears in some rows only: once, few, many, or a class for an expanded clone.

>TRBV7-8|-|TRBJ1-5
CASSAGQYNQPQHF
>TRBV15|-|TRBJ1-1
CATSRLGGGAEAFF
>TRBV7-9|-|TRBJ2-5
CASSLVTSQETQYF
>TRBV25-1|-|TRBJ1-2
CASRPAGRDGYTF
>TRBV2|few|TRBJ1-5
CASSAGGVKPQHF
>TRBV5-4|-|TRBJ1-2
CASSPAWDRGSNGYTF
>TRBV6-5|-|TRBJ1-1
CASSVTGVNTEAFF
>TRBV9|-|TRBJ1-2
CASSVAGQGYGYTF
>TRBV2|few|TRBJ2-5
CASSGGQQETQYF
>TRBV7-8|-|TRBJ1-1
CASSLGQGVLVNTEAFF
>TRBV9|-|TRBJ1-6
CASSSVVTGGNSPLHF
>TRBV12-5|-|TRBJ2-3
CASGLVQRGGLRYSTDTQYF
>TRBV13|-|TRBJ1-1
CASGDRRGMTPFF
>TRBV7-2|once|TRBJ1-1
CASSLESSGTEAFF
>TRBV6-6|-|TRBJ1-5
CASSYSTRVVYQPQHF
>TRBV7-3|-|TRBJ1-6
CASSTGTGGNSPLHF
>TRBV6-1|-|TRBJ2-7
CASSEPGQVAYEQYF
>TRBV6-1|-|TRBJ1-5
CASTERPERPQHF
>TRBV9|-|TRBJ2-3
CASSPDRGRTDTQYF
>TRBV2|-|TRBJ1-2
CASSSDRPNGYTF
>TRBV4-1|-|TRBJ2-1
CASSLYDRANEQFF
>TRBV19|-|TRBJ2-7
CASSPQQISYEQYF
>TRBV5-1|-|TRBJ2-5
CASSLEGTNSKETQYF
>TRBV2|-|TRBJ2-3
CASPYLGLAGGPSTDTQYF
>TRBV30|-|TRBJ1-1
CAWNPWQGGEAFF
>TRBV7-8|-|TRBJ1-2
CASSSREGVGGYTF
>TRBV29-1|once|TRBJ2-3
CSVVFSGGTDTQYF
>TRBV5-6|-|TRBJ1-4
CASSSPGQNEKLFF
>TRBV6-5|-|TRBJ2-1
CASSLGQVYNEQFF
>TRBV7-3|-|TRBJ2-5
CASSVGTSGGSFQETQYF
>TRBV6-5|-|TRBJ2-7
CASRAIGGNYEQYF
>TRBV30|-|TRBJ1-2
CAWTLGQGANTF
>TRBV15|-|TRBJ2-3
CATSFTASTDTQYF
>TRBV18|-|TRBJ1-1
CASSPELTEAFF
>TRBV7-2|once|TRBJ1-1
CASSFSEFNTEAFF
>TRBV6-5|-|TRBJ1-1
CASSPRGMNTEAFF
>TRBV30|once|TRBJ2-1
CAWSLIAGSSYNEQFF
>TRBV29-1|-|TRBJ1-2
CSVEGGGNYGYTF
>TRBV19|-|TRBJ2-2
CATSRVGELFF
>TRBV7-2|-|TRBJ2-3
CARGSNWEDTQYF
>TRBV7-3|few|TRBJ2-3
CASSSGGPPDTQYF
>TRBV6-1|-|TRBJ2-2
CASRTSGTGELFF
>TRBV5-8|-|TRBJ1-2
CASIARGRGGYTF
>TRBV21-1|-|TRBJ1-3
CASSTRQVSSGNTIYF
>TRBV9|few|TRBJ2-2
CASSLRTGGGTGELFF
>TRBV27|-|TRBJ2-3
CASSPGLRTDTQYF
>TRBV5-6|-|TRBJ1-4
CASSLGRGSEKLFF
>TRBV5-1|-|TRBJ1-6
CASRPTQGYNSPLHF
>TRBV19|-|TRBJ1-1
CASSIPGVGTEAFF
>TRBV18|-|TRBJ2-5
CASSPRRTVLGETQYF
>TRBV10-3|-|TRBJ1-2
CAISGGDRQPNYGYTF
>TRBV11-2|-|TRBJ2-3
CASGWGADTDTQYF
>TRBV4-1|once|TRBJ2-1
CASKTALSGGAYNEQFF
>TRBV7-9|-|TRBJ1-5
CASSPGGGGQPQHF
>TRBV2|-|TRBJ1-5
CASSEALGGGSNQPQHF
>TRBV9|once|TRBJ2-5
CASSVGLGLAEETQYF
>TRBV5-1|once|TRBJ1-1
CASSPGDSVTEAFF
>TRBV12-5|once|TRBJ2-3
CASGLGQGTTDTQYF
>TRBV2|-|TRBJ2-2
CASSVGEAGGPNTGELFF